This T cell receptor beta chain was sequenced for a study of cytomegalovirus exposure and HLA in healthy donors. Study findings and constraints: Presence/absence analyses assumed roughly uniform sequencing depth across donors. Earlier analysis yielded a pattern in which most TCR beta V segments were productive about 90% or about 30% of the time.

The donors comprised healthy bone marrow donors. This clone was recorded only once. Its antigen is not identified. 60 Vbeta and 13 Jbeta primers were used in PCR. The authors' processing: Later reanalysis found around 80 million unique TCR beta chains, roughly 9.9 million of them shared. Libraries were prepared by immunoSEQ multiplex PCR; TCRdb keeps only in-frame clonotypes and omits some of them. V and J calls and clone size follow that table, whereas D and trimming were derived from the DNA. The sample has approximately 27,000 clones; just under 70% are singletons. Sequences were obtained from PBMCs. The sequence was obtained from a woman aged 50 to 65 in good health and CMV-seronegative.

The CDR3 DNA sequence: TGCAGCGTTGGAGGTAACGGTAATGAAAAACTGTTTTTT. It is translated as CSVGGNGNEKLFF. The rearrangement joins TRBV29-1 to TRBJ1-4; D call uncertain. V was clipped by 4 bases and J by 4 bases, with 10 bases between them. This CDR3 has 13 residues. Looked up from germline, CDR1 is SQVTM and CDR2 is ANQGSEA.